Following are 22 T cell receptor beta chains from one sample sequenced in a study of blood T cell repertoires in COVID-19. Sequencing was performed with immunoSEQ multiplex PCR; in TCRdb, only in-frame clones are kept and a portion is missing. The profile shows about 410,000 clones, about 92% of them singletons. Sequencing was done on a sample of PBMCs or T cells enriched from blood (not recorded which). The receptors shown here come from a young man who had recovered from COVID-19.

The chain is built from TRBV7-9 and TRBJ1-4, with D perhaps matching TRBD1 (6 bases). V was shortened by 3 bases and J by 5 bases, with 16 bases between the two germline ends. CDR1 is SEHNR and CDR2 is FQNEAQ in the germline V gene (reference sequence). The CDR3 totals 16 residues. The CDR3 sequence: CASSFTGQGLNEKLFF. The CDR3 DNA is TGTGCCAGCAGCTTCACCGGCCAGGGGTTGAATGAAAAACTGTTTTTT.

CDR3 protein: CASSLQGVRWDTEAFF. The CDR3 bases are TGTGCCAGCAGTTTACAGGGGGTTCGCTGGGACACTGAAGCTTTCTTT. The V call is TRBV28, the J call TRBJ1-1; TRBD1 aligns across 7 bases. Germline V gene lookup returns CDR1 MDHEN and CDR2 SYDVKM. With 2 bases clipped from V and 3 bases from J, the junction kept 9 bases outside the gene matches. There are 16 residues in the CDR3.

The chain is built from TRBV6-5 and TRBJ1-6; D is unresolved. CDR1 is MNHEY and CDR2 is SVGAGI in the germline V gene. V was shortened by 7 bases and J by 10 bases, with 14 bases between the two germline ends. The CDR3 is 13 amino acids. CDR3 amino acids: CASTPVPGSPLHF. Here the CDR3 DNA reads TGTGCCAGCACCCCGGTCCCGGGGTCACCCCTCCACTTT.

Here the CDR3 DNA reads TGTGCCAGCAGCTTAGGCCAGGGGTTGGAAGCTTTCTTT. It encodes CASSLGQGLEAFF. The gene calls are TRBV11-2 and TRBJ1-1; TRBD1 might be the D (6 bases). The CDR3 spans 13 residues. Trimming left V 1 base short and J 8 bases short, with 11 bases between. Per germline, CDR1 SGHAT and CDR2 FQNNGV.

The chain is built from TRBV7-2 and TRBJ1-1; D is undetermined. Trimming removed 2 bases from V and 0 bases from J, with 4 bases in between. The germline V gene has CDR1 SGHTA and CDR2 FQGNSA. CDR3 length: 13 residues. CDR3 nucleotide sequence: TGTGCCAGCAGCTTAACAGTGAACACTGAAGCTTTCTTT. Amino acids: CASSLTVNTEAFF.

The chain recombines TRBV15 with TRBJ1-2; D is possibly TRBD1 (6 bases). Germline lookup yields CDR1 LNHNV and CDR2 YYDKDF (reference sequence). The CDR3 has 15 residues. The germline V and J ends were trimmed by 3 bases and 8 bases, with 19 bases remaining between them. CDR3 sequence reads: CATSSPGGALRGYTF. The CDR3 DNA sequence: TGTGCCACCAGCAGCCCTGGGGGGGCCCTACGGGGCTACACCTTC.

The chain carries TRBV2 and TRBJ1-4, with no clear D. Germline CDR1 reads SNHLY; CDR2 reads FYNNEI. V lost 8 bases to trimming and J lost 8 bases, with 15 bases between them. The CDR3 runs 13 residues. CDR3 loop: CASDPERREKLFF. The CDR3, as DNA: TGTGCCAGCGATCCCGAACGGAGAGAAAAACTGTTTTTT.

The V call is TRBV7-2, the J call TRBJ1-6; 7 bases map to TRBD1. V lost 4 bases to trimming and J lost 8 bases; unmatched junction nucleotides: 8. CDR3 length: 15 amino acids. Germline values: CDR1 SGHTA, CDR2 FQGNSA. The CDR3 loop reads CASSSMTGTDSPLHF. CDR3 in DNA: TGTGCCAGCAGCTCGATGACAGGGACGGATTCACCCCTCCACTTT.

The V and J genes are TRBV7-9 and TRBJ2-7, with 12 bases identical to TRBD2. This CDR3 is built from 13 residues. The J segment lost 6 bases and the V segment lost 11 bases, leaving 8 bases of the junction unmatched. Germline CDR1 reads SEHNR; CDR2 reads FQNEAQ (reference sequence). The CDR3 here is CAGVGTSGPEQYF. DNA of the CDR3: TGTGCCGGGGTAGGGACTAGCGGGCCCGAGCAGTACTTC. The full variable domain, with the rest looked up from reference TRBV7-9 and TRBJ2-7, is DTGVSQNPRHKITKRGQNVTFRCDPISEHNRLYWYRQTLGQGPEFLTYFQNEAQLEKSRLLSDRFSAERPKGSFSTLEIQRTEQGDSAMYLCAGVGTSGPEQYFGPGTRLTVT.

This chain connects TRBV5-8 to TRBJ1-5; 7 bases map to TRBD1. The ends lost 1 base at V and 5 bases at J; junction bases unmatched: 6. The CDR3 loop spans 15 amino acids. Per the germline V gene, CDR1 is SGHTS and CDR2 is YDEGEE. CDR3 loop: CASSLTGAGHQPQHF. Written as DNA, the CDR3 is TGTGCCAGCAGCTTGACAGGGGCCGGACATCAGCCCCAGCATTTT.

The chain joins TRBV10-1 to TRBJ1-1, with D perhaps TRBD1 (6 bases). The ends were cut back, 3 bases at V and 10 bases at J, with 18 bases in the middle. The CDR3 loop spans 14 amino acids. Per germline, CDR1 WNHNN and CDR2 SYGVQD (reference sequence). The CDR3: CASSDSGGVWGAFF. The CDR3 region has the DNA TGCGCCAGCAGTGACTCGGGGGGCGTATGGGGAGCTTTCTTT.

The CDR3 DNA reads as TGCGCCAGCAGCTTGACCGACCGCGGCCCCACCTTC. Its translation is CASSLTDRGPTF. V and J are TRBV5-1 and TRBJ1-2; no clear D gene. Trimming pared 1 base from V and 13 bases from J, leaving 14 bases between. CDR1 is SGHRS and CDR2 is YFSETQ in the germline V gene. The CDR3 contains 12 residues.

The rearrangement uses TRBV3-1 (or the pseudogene TRBV3-2) and TRBJ1-2; D not certain. This CDR3 contains 13 residues. V lost 3 bases, J lost 5 bases, and 10 bases lay in between. Germline CDR1 is LGHDT and CDR2 is YNNKEL (reference sequence). The CDR3 DNA sequence: TGTGCCAGCAGCCACGGGAGGCAATATGGCTACACCTTC. It codes for CASSHGRQYGYTF.

This chain connects TRBV28 to TRBJ2-7, with 9 bases identical to TRBD2. The germline CDR1 and CDR2 sequences are MDHEN and SYDVKM. Germline trimming cut 3 bases from V and 2 bases from J; bases unmatched to any gene: 5. The CDR3 is made up of 15 amino acids. The CDR3 nucleotides read TGTGCCAGCAGTTTTATGTTAGCGGGAGCCTACGAGCAGTACTTC. Its protein is CASSFMLAGAYEQYF. The full variable domain, with the rest looked up from reference TRBV28 and TRBJ2-7, is DVKVTQSSRYLVKRTGEKVFLECVQDMDHENMFWYRQDPGLGLRLIYFSYDVKMKEKGDIPEGYSVSREKKERFSLILESASTNQTSMYLCASSFMLAGAYEQYFGPGTRLTVT.

V usage is TRBV3-1 (or the pseudogene TRBV3-2) and J usage is TRBJ1-5, with D hard to call. The CDR3 spans 15 residues. CDR1 is LGHDT and CDR2 is YNNKEL in the germline V gene (reference sequence). Deletions cut 1 base from V and 5 bases from J, with 12 bases between. The CDR3 DNA sequence: TGTGCCAGCAGCCAAGGGCGACTCCGCGATCAGCCCCAGCATTTT. It yields the protein CASSQGRLRDQPQHF.

The sample holds a few counts of this clone. V is TRBV4-1 and J is TRBJ1-1; D uncertain. Germline CDR1 is MGHRA and CDR2 is YSYEKL. V lost 2 bases and J 7 bases, leaving 11 bases between the germline ends. The CDR3 consists of 13 residues. The CDR3 DNA reads TGCGCCAGCAGCCAAAGAGGGCGGGGTGAAGCTTTCTTT. Its translation is CASSQRGRGEAFF.

This chain connects TRBV6-5 to TRBJ1-3; 9 positions agree with TRBD1. The CDR3 has 15 amino acids. From germline, CDR1 is MNHEY and CDR2 SVGAGI. V lost 6 bases to trimming and J lost 3 bases; unmatched junction nucleotides: 6. As DNA, the CDR3 is TGTGCCAGCAGGAGTGGGACAGGGTATGGAAACACCATATATTTT. Encoded protein: CASRSGTGYGNTIYF.

As concerns this clone: Relative to the germline gene, one junction end is altered; a read error may explain this. V is TRBV28 and J is TRBJ1-1; D might be TRBD1 (5 bases). The CDR3 loop spans 13 amino acids. Germline V gene data show CDR1 as MDHEN and CDR2 as SYDVKM. The CDR3 reads CASCLGQYTEAFF. For the CDR3, the DNA is TGTGCCAGCTGTTTAGGACAATACACTGAAGCTTTCTTT.

This chain connects TRBV19 to TRBJ1-1; 7 positions agree with TRBD1. The germline V gene has CDR1 LNHDA and CDR2 SQIVND (reference sequence). V lost 7 bases, J lost 3 bases, and 8 bases stayed unmatched. The CDR3 extends over 14 amino acids. CDR3 in DNA: TGTGCCAGTAACAGGGGCAGGGGGTACACTGAAGCTTTCTTT. Protein product: CASNRGRGYTEAFF.

This chain joins TRBV7-9 and TRBJ2-3, with 7 bases lining up with TRBD2. Per germline, CDR1 SEHNR and CDR2 FQNEAQ (reference sequence). The CDR3 has 15 residues. V shed 1 base and J 4 bases; nucleotides not matched to a gene: 5. This CDR3 is CASSLGGGEADTQYF. The DNA of the CDR3 is TGTGCCAGCAGCTTAGGGGGAGGGGAGGCAGATACGCAGTATTTT.

The chain employs TRBV12-3 or TRBV12-4 and TRBJ2-1; D not resolved. This CDR3 has 12 amino acids. With 4 bases removed from V and 13 bases from J, the gap between germline ends came to 14 bases. DNA of the CDR3: TGTGCCAGCAGTTCAGACTCGACCATCCAGTTCTTC. Protein sequence: CASSSDSTIQFF.

The chain employs TRBV19 and TRBJ1-3; no reliable D call. There are 10 residues in the CDR3. The germline V gene has CDR1 LNHDA and CDR2 SQIVND (reference sequence). The V end lost 8 bases, the J end lost 5 bases, and 4 bases lay between the germline ends. CDR3 protein: CASYRNTIYF. The CDR3, as DNA: TGTGCCAGTTATCGAAACACCATATATTTT.